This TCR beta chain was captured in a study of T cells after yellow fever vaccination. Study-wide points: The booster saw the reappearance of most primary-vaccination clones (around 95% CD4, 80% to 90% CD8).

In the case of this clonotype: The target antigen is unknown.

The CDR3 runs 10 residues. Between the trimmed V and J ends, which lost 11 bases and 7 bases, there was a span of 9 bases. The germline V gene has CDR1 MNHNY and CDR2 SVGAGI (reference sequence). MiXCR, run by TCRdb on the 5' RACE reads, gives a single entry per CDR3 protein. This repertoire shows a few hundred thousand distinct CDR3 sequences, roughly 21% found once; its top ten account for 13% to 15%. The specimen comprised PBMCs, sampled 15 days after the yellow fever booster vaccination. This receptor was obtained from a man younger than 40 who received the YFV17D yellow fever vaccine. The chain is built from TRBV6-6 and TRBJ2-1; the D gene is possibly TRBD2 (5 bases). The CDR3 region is CAVLGNEQFF. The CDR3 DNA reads TGTGCCGTACTAGGGAATGAGCAGTTCTTC.